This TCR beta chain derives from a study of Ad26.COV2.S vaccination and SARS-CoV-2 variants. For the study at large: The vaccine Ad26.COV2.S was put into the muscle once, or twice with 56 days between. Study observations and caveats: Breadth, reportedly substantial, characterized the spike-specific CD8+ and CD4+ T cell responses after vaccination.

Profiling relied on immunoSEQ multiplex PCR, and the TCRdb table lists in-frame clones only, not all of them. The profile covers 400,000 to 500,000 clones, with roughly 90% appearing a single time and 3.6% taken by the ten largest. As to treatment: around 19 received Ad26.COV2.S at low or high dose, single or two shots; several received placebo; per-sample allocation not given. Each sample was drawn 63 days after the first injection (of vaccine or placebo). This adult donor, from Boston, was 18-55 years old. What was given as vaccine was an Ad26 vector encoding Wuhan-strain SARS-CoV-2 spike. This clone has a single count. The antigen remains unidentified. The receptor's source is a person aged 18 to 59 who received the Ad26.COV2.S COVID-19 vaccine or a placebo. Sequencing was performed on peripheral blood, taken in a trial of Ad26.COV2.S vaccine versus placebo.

The CDR3 sequence: CASSLDPLGSSNEQYF. For the CDR3, the DNA is TGTGCCAGCAGCTTAGATCCCCTGGGATCCTCTAACGAGCAGTACTTC. This sequence joins TRBV7-2 and TRBJ2-7; D is unresolved. With 1 base removed from V and 5 bases from J, the gap between germline ends came to 18 bases. CDR3 size: 16 residues. Germline CDR1 and CDR2: SGHTA and FQGNSA.